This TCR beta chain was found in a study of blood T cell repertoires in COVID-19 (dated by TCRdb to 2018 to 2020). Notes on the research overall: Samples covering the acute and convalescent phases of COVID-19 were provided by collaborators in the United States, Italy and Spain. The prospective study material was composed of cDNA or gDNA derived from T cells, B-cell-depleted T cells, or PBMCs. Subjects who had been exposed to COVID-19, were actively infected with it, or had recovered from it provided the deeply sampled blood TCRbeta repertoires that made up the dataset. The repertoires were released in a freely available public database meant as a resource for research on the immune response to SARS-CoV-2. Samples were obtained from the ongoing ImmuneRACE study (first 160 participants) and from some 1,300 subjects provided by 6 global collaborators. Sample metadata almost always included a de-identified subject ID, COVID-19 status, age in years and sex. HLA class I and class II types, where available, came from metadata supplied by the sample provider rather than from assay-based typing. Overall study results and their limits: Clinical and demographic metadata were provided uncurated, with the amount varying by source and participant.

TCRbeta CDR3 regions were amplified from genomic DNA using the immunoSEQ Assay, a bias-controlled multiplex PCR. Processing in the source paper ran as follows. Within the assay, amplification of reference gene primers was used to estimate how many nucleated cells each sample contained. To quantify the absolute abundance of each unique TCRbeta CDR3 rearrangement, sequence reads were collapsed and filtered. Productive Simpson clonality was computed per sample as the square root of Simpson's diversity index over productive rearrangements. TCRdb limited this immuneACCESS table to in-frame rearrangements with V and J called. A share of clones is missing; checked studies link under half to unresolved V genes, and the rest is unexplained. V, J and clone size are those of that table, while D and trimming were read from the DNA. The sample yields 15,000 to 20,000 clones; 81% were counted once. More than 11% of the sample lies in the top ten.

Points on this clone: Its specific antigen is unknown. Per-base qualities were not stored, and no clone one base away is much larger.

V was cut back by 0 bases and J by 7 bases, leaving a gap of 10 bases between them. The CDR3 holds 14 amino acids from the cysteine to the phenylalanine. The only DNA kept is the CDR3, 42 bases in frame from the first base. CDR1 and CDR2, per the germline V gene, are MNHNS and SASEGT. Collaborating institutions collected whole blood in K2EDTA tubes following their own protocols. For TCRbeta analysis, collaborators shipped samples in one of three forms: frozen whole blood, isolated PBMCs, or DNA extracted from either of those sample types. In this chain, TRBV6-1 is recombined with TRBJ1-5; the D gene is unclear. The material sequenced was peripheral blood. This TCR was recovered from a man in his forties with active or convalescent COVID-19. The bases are TGTGCCAGCAGTGAAGCGTCCAGTTTCCAGCCCCAGCATTTT. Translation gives CASSEASSFQPQHF.